Below are 30 T cell receptor beta chains sequenced from a single sample in a study of early T cells in non-severe SARS-CoV-2 infection. TCRdb called the 5' RACE reads again in MiXCR, with one record for every CDR3 protein. The table includes roughly 88,000 distinct CDR3 sequences, 14% detected once. Sequenced material: whole blood. These receptors originate from an adult who was a healthcare worker with PCR-confirmed SARS-CoV-2 infection or an uninfected control (not recorded which).

This clonotype has at least ten counts. The chain employs TRBV20-1 and TRBJ2-2; D not certain. Germline loops: CDR1 DFQATT, CDR2 SNEGSKA (reference sequence). V lost 6 bases to trimming and J lost 6 bases, with 11 bases between them. CDR3 length: 12 amino acids. The CDR3 reads CSAQVTAGELFF. The CDR3 coding sequence is TGCAGTGCCCAGGTCACGGCCGGGGAGCTGTTTTTT.

The chain links TRBV6-4 to TRBJ1-1; 7 bases fit TRBD1. The CDR3 length is 15 residues. Germline V CDR1 and CDR2: MRHNA, SNTAGT. V shed 3 bases and J 4 bases; nucleotides not matched to a gene: 8. The CDR3 nucleotides read TGTGCCAGCAGTGAATTGGCAGGGGGTGTCACTGAAGCTTTCTTT. Amino acid sequence: CASSELAGGVTEAFF.

The gene calls are TRBV11-3 and TRBJ2-3; D may be TRBD2 (6 bases). V was shortened by 6 bases and J by 3 bases, with 10 bases between the two germline ends. This CDR3 region has 13 residues. Germline CDR1 is SGHNT and CDR2 is YENEEA. In DNA form, the CDR3 reads TGTGCCAGCAGTATAGGGACTACAGATACGCAGTATTTT. Translation: CASSIGTTDTQYF.

This clonotype came up a few times. The CDR3 reads CASSYSRPGARTGGYTF. The DNA of the CDR3 is TGTGCCAGCAGTTACTCTCGTCCAGGGGCCAGGACCGGTGGCTACACCTTC. The rearrangement joins TRBV6-5 to TRBJ1-2; perhaps TRBD1 as D (6 bases). Germline CDR1 and CDR2: MNHEY and SVGAGI. The V end was cut by 0 bases, the J end by 7 bases, with 21 bases between. This CDR3 region has 17 residues.

The chain joins TRBV7-9 to TRBJ1-1; the D gene is possibly TRBD1 (5 bases). The V gene's germline CDR1 is SEHNR and CDR2 FQNEAQ (reference sequence). V lost 5 bases to trimming and J lost 0 bases, with 13 bases between them. The CDR3 is 15 residues long. In DNA, the CDR3 is TGTGCCAGCAGCCCACCGACGGGGCTGAACACTGAAGCTTTCTTT. Protein sequence: CASSPPTGLNTEAFF.

The chain carries TRBV2 and TRBJ2-2; D call uncertain. The CDR3 spans 14 residues. The V end was cut by 8 bases, the J end by 1 base, with 11 bases between. The germline V gene has CDR1 SNHLY and CDR2 FYNNEI. CDR3 DNA: TGTGCCAGCTCTCAAGGTTGGAACACCGGGGAGCTGTTTTTT. Translated, it gives CASSQGWNTGELFF. The whole variable domain, remainder taken from reference TRBV2 and TRBJ2-2, is EPEVTQTPSHQVTQMGQEVILRCVPISNHLYFYWYRQILGQKVEFLVSFYNNEISEKSEIFDDQFSVERPDGSNFTLKIRSTKLEDSAMYFCASSQGWNTGELFFGEGSRLTVL.

The CDR3 spells CASSGEEDGYNEQFF. Written as DNA, the CDR3 is TGCGCCAGCAGTGGGGAGGAGGATGGGTACAATGAGCAGTTCTTC. The V call is TRBV5-1, the J call TRBJ2-1; a weak D match, TRBD2 (6 bases). Trimming shortened V by 5 bases and J by 4 bases, and 16 bases separated the two germline ends. The germline gives CDR1 SGHRS, CDR2 YFSETQ. This CDR3 comprises 15 residues.

This clonotype was detected ten times or more. The V gene is TRBV18, the J gene TRBJ1-5; no definite D call. Germline V gives CDR1 KGHSH, CDR2 LQKENI. V was pared by 0 bases and J by 5 bases, with 17 bases between. The CDR3 has 17 amino acids. The CDR3 reads CASSPPIGRGRDQPQHF. Written as DNA, the CDR3 is TGTGCCAGCTCACCACCGATCGGTAGAGGGCGTGATCAGCCCCAGCATTTT.

The genes are TRBV29-1 and TRBJ2-3; 8 positions agree with TRBD1. Germline CDR1 and CDR2: SQVTM and ANQGSEA. The CDR3 spans 16 residues. V lost 2 bases to trimming and J lost 5 bases; unmatched junction nucleotides: 12. CDR3: CSVEKRTGYFRDTQYF. Here the CDR3 DNA reads TGCAGCGTTGAAAAAAGGACAGGGTACTTCAGAGATACGCAGTATTTT.

V is TRBV7-9 and J is TRBJ2-7, with TRBD2 identical over 7 bases. V lost 5 bases and J lost 6; bases outside the gene matches: 7. Germline CDR1 is SEHNR and CDR2 is FQNEAQ (reference sequence). The CDR3 covers 13 residues. CDR3 nucleotides: TGTGCCAGCAGCCCGGGCGGGGGTAGCGAGCAGTACTTC. As protein: CASSPGGGSEQYF.

In its sample, this clonotype was seen a few times. The rearrangement links TRBV12-3 or TRBV12-4 to TRBJ1-1, with 10 bases lining up with TRBD1. This CDR3 is built from 16 residues. Trimming cost V 6 bases and J 3 bases; bases outside gene matches: 10. CDR3 amino acids: CASRSDRGQGYTEAFF. The CDR3 region has the DNA TGTGCCAGCAGATCCGACAGGGGGCAAGGGTACACTGAAGCTTTCTTT.

The chain joins TRBV19 to TRBJ2-2; no firm D call. Germline lookup yields CDR1 LNHDA and CDR2 SQIVND (reference sequence). The V end lost 3 bases, the J end lost 4 bases, and 9 bases lay between the germline ends. CDR3 size: 14 residues. The CDR3 DNA is TGTGCCAGTAGTATCGTCTGGGGCACCGGGGAGCTGTTTTTT. It translates to CASSIVWGTGELFF. The full variable domain, rest sourced from reference TRBV19 and TRBJ2-2, is DGGITQSPKYLFRKEGQNVTLSCEQNLNHDAMYWYRQDPGQGLRLIYYSQIVNDFQKGDIAEGYSVSREKKESFPLTVTSAQKNPTAFYLCASSIVWGTGELFFGEGSRLTVL.

The chain uses TRBV15 and TRBJ1-1; the D is unclear. Germline lookup yields CDR1 LNHNV and CDR2 YYDKDF (reference sequence). The CDR3 is 11 amino acids. The V end was cut by 6 bases, the J end by 5 bases, with 7 bases between. This CDR3 is CATSPITEAFF. The CDR3 DNA reads as TGTGCCACCAGTCCTATAACTGAAGCTTTCTTT.

The table lists this clonotype with a few counts. This chain connects TRBV20-1 to TRBJ1-5, with 9 positions matching TRBD1. Germline values: CDR1 DFQATT, CDR2 SNEGSKA (reference sequence). The CDR3 runs 14 residues. The junction had 5 bases not matched to a gene; V was cut back by 3 bases and J by 5 bases. CDR3 nucleotides: TGCAGTGCTAGCCCGGGACAGGGAGATCAGCCCCAGCATTTT. Translation gives CSASPGQGDQPQHF.

This clonotype was seen ten or more times. The chain has TRBV12-3 or TRBV12-4 and TRBJ1-2; 9 bases map to TRBD1. The CDR3 extends over 14 amino acids. The J segment lost 0 bases and the V segment lost 6 bases, leaving 2 bases of the junction unmatched. CDR3 region: CASSTGGANYGYTF. The DNA for the CDR3 is TGTGCCAGCAGCACAGGGGGCGCTAACTATGGCTACACCTTC.

This clonotype has a handful of counts. This rearrangement joins TRBV27 to TRBJ1-5; 8 nucleotides agree with TRBD1. V shed 5 bases and J 9 bases; nucleotides not matched to a gene: 9. The CDR3 is 14 residues long. The germline V gene encodes CDR1 MNHEY and CDR2 SMNVEV (reference sequence). CDR3 in amino acids: CASSADRGSRPQHF. CDR3 DNA: TGTGCCAGCAGTGCTGACAGGGGATCGCGGCCCCAGCATTTT.

Of note for this clonotype: Compared with germline, one end of the junction differs, possibly owing to a read error. The V gene is TRBV12-3 or TRBV12-4, the J gene TRBJ2-1, with 8 bases that match TRBD2. This CDR3 has 15 residues. For the CDR3, the DNA is TGTGCCAGCAGCTTAGCGGGGTTCTCCTACAATGAGCAGTTCTTC. Its protein product is CASSLAGFSYNEQFF.

The chain is built from TRBV5-6 and TRBJ2-3; D ambiguous. Trimming took 4 bases from V and 6 from J, leaving 9 bases between them. Germline CDR1 SGHDT, CDR2 YYEEEE. This CDR3 is built from 12 residues. The CDR3 DNA sequence: TGTGCCAGCAGCCCCGACGGGGATACGCAGTATTTT. It is translated as CASSPDGDTQYF.

The chain is built from TRBV5-6 and TRBJ1-2; TRBD1 matches 12 bases. V was clipped by 3 bases and J by 2 bases; unmatched bases: 11. There are 18 residues in the CDR3. Germline V gene lookup returns CDR1 SGHDT and CDR2 YYEEEE. The DNA of the CDR3 is TGTGCCAGCAGCTCAACCGGGACAGGGGGCACCATAAACTATGGCTACACCTTC. It codes for CASSSTGTGGTINYGYTF.

J is TRBJ2-1 and V is TRBV28, with no clear D. This CDR3 has 10 amino acids. From germline, CDR1 is MDHEN and CDR2 SYDVKM. Trimming removed 6 bases from V and 7 bases from J, with 4 bases in between. Here the CDR3 DNA reads TGTGCCAGCAGACGAAATGAGCAGTTCTTC. Its protein product is CASRRNEQFF.

This clonotype was counted a few times. The rearrangement joins TRBV11-1 to TRBJ2-7; 7 bases match TRBD1. Per the germline V gene, CDR1 is SGHAT and CDR2 is FQDESV (reference sequence). The CDR3 consists of 14 residues. With V trimmed by 4 bases and J by 6 bases, 9 bases remained unmatched. The CDR3 sequence: CASSSMPGQSEQYF. CDR3 nucleotides: TGTGCCAGCAGCTCAATGCCGGGACAGTCCGAGCAGTACTTC.

This clonotype was seen a handful of times. The gene calls are TRBV9 and TRBJ2-2; D is unresolved. Germline assignment: CDR1 SGDLS and CDR2 YYNGEE. The CDR3 runs 12 residues. With 4 bases removed from V and 3 bases from J, the gap between germline ends came to 4 bases. The CDR3 reads CASSRDTGELFF. The CDR3 DNA follows: TGTGCCAGCAGCCGGGACACCGGGGAGCTGTTTTTT.

The genes are TRBV3-1 and TRBJ1-1, with D possibly being TRBD1 (5 bases). Trimming shortened V by 2 bases and J by 7 bases, and 8 bases separated the two germline ends. This CDR3 is 12 amino acids long. Germline V lookup: CDR1 LGHDT, CDR2 YNNKEL (reference sequence). CDR3 coding DNA: TGTGCCAGCAGCCAACAAAGGGGTGAAGCTTTCTTT. Encoded protein: CASSQQRGEAFF.

This chain joins TRBV4-1 and TRBJ2-7; D gene ambiguous. The germline CDR1 and CDR2 sequences are MGHRA and YSYEKL. Trimming cost V 1 base and J 3 bases, with 7 bases left between them. CDR3 length: 13 residues. The CDR3 DNA is TGCGCCAGCAGCCAAGCTGGGTACTACGAGCAGTACTTC. Protein product: CASSQAGYYEQYF.

This clonotype appeared many times. V and J are TRBV28 and TRBJ2-2; 7 bases are shared with TRBD1. The J segment lost 6 bases and the V segment lost 6 bases, leaving 4 bases of the junction unmatched. The CDR3 has 13 residues. CDR1 and CDR2 (germline): MDHEN, SYDVKM. The chain's CDR3 is CASRRQGAGELFF. CDR3 nucleotides: TGTGCCAGCAGAAGACAGGGAGCCGGGGAGCTGTTTTTT. Using reference TRBV28 and TRBJ2-2 for the parts outside the CDR3, the full variable domain is DVKVTQSSRYLVKRTGEKVFLECVQDMDHENMFWYRQDPGLGLRLIYFSYDVKMKEKGDIPEGYSVSREKKERFSLILESASTNQTSMYLCASRRQGAGELFFGEGSRLTVL.

This rearrangement joins TRBV28 to TRBJ2-3; D gene uncertain. Between the trimmed V and J ends, which lost 6 bases and 2 bases, there was a span of 12 bases. This CDR3 is built from 14 residues. Germline loops: CDR1 MDHEN, CDR2 SYDVKM. The CDR3 protein is CASSESQDTDTQYF. CDR3 sequence (DNA): TGTGCCAGCAGCGAAAGCCAGGACACAGATACGCAGTATTTT.

This clonotype has more than one count but fewer than ten. The chain couples TRBV7-2 to TRBJ1-6; D is unresolved. The V gene's germline CDR1 is SGHTA and CDR2 FQGNSA. This CDR3 is built from 15 residues. V was shortened by 1 base and J by 7 bases, with 11 bases between the two germline ends. CDR3 protein: CASSLGPNQNSPLHF. The CDR3 coding sequence is TGTGCCAGCAGCTTAGGACCCAACCAAAATTCACCCCTCCACTTT.

This clonotype was seen repeatedly, ten times or more. V and J are TRBV5-1 and TRBJ1-2; 9 positions agree with TRBD1. CDR1 SGHRS and CDR2 YFSETQ come from the germline V gene. The CDR3 has 18 residues. V trimming: 0 bases; J trimming: 6 bases; junction bases outside the gene matches: 15. The DNA for the CDR3 is TGCGCCAGCAGCTTGGCCGCGATGGGGGACAGGGTCGTCGATGGCTACACCTTC. It translates to CASSLAAMGDRVVDGYTF.

The chain employs TRBV7-9 and TRBJ1-1, with a tentative D call TRBD1 (5 bases). The CDR3 is 17 amino acids. Trimming cost V 5 bases and J 3 bases, with 22 bases left between them. Germline V CDR1 and CDR2: SEHNR, FQNEAQ (reference sequence). CDR3 region: CASSPLRGASGYTEAFF. CDR3 sequence (DNA): TGTGCCAGCAGCCCCTTGAGAGGGGCGAGTGGGTACACTGAAGCTTTCTTT.

Remarks on this clonotype: A much larger clonotype is one base distant, so this may be a read error. The chain is built from TRBV3-1 and TRBJ1-4; maybe TRBD1 (5 bases). Germline V lookup: CDR1 LGHDT, CDR2 YNNKEL (reference sequence). This CDR3 has 15 amino acids. Written as DNA, the CDR3 is TGTGCCAGCAGCCAAGCCGACAGAAATAATGAAAAACTGATTTTT. Translation gives CASSQADRNNEKLIF.